Below, 32 T cell receptor beta chains from the same sample are listed, as sequenced in a study of blood T cell repertoires in COVID-19. Measured with immunoSEQ multiplex PCR; TCRdb has only the in-frame clones, and not every one. The sample lists around 230,000 clones, 70% to 90% occurring once. Sequencing input: PBMCs or T cells enriched from blood (not recorded which). The receptors derive from a woman in her forties with acute COVID-19.

This clone was recorded once. V and J are TRBV7-2 and TRBJ2-1; TRBD2 agrees at 8 bases. Germline CDR1 is SGHTA and CDR2 is FQGNSA. The V gene end was trimmed by 5 bases and the J gene end by 2 bases; junction bases not matched to a gene: 5. This CDR3 spans 15 amino acids. The chain's CDR3 is CASSSGSGTYNEQFF. CDR3 sequence (DNA): TGTGCCAGCAGCAGCGGGAGTGGAACCTACAATGAGCAGTTCTTC.

J is TRBJ1-3 and V is TRBV19; a weak D match, TRBD1 (5 bases). Germline V gene sequence: CDR1 LNHDA, CDR2 SQIVND (reference sequence). Trimming shortened V by 7 bases and J by 2 bases, and 15 bases separated the two germline ends. The CDR3 sequence is 15 residues long. This chain's CDR3 is CASNTPTGTGNTIYF. CDR3 in DNA: TGTGCCAGTAATACCCCCACAGGAACTGGAAACACCATATATTTT.

This sequence joins TRBV7-8 and TRBJ1-6; D unclear. V was clipped by 5 bases and J by 7 bases, with 12 bases between them. In germline, CDR1 is SGHVS, CDR2 FQNEAQ. The CDR3 has 14 amino acids. The CDR3 protein is CASSGERVNSPLHF. The CDR3 DNA is TGTGCCAGCAGCGGAGAACGGGTAAATTCACCCCTCCACTTT.

The chain couples TRBV14 to TRBJ2-7; weak D call: TRBD1 (5 bases). This CDR3 has 16 amino acids. From germline, CDR1 is SGHDN and CDR2 FVKESK. The V end lost 0 bases, the J end lost 5 bases, and 17 bases lay between the germline ends. CDR3 amino acids: CASSQDQGWAGNEQYF. As DNA, the CDR3 is TGTGCCAGCAGCCAAGATCAAGGGTGGGCAGGGAACGAGCAGTACTTC.

In this sample, this clone turned up once. The CDR3 coding sequence is TGTGCCAGCAGCTCCGGACTAGCGGGGGGGGAGCAGTTCTTC. Its protein is CASSSGLAGGEQFF. The chain links TRBV7-2 to TRBJ2-1, with 15 bases that match TRBD2. The V and J ends lost 4 bases and 10 bases, in that order; junction bases with no gene match: 2. The CDR3 consists of 14 residues. CDR1 SGHTA and CDR2 FQGNSA come from the germline V gene.

Worth noting for this clone: The junction departs from germline at one end; a sequencing error may be responsible. This chain uses TRBV20-1 with TRBJ1-3; D call uncertain. The CDR3 covers 11 residues. Germline V gives CDR1 DFQATT, CDR2 SNEGSKA (reference sequence). CDR3 DNA sequence: TGCAGTGCGAGAGGGCGCGGCACCATATATTTT. This encodes CSARGRGTIYF.

The CDR3 loop is CASRARLYNEQFF. CDR3 DNA: TGTGCCAGCAGGGCTAGACTTTACAATGAGCAGTTCTTC. The V gene is TRBV7-2, the J gene TRBJ2-1, with no clear D. Per germline, CDR1 SGHTA and CDR2 FQGNSA. CDR3 length: 13 amino acids. The ends were cut back, 6 bases at V and 4 bases at J, with 10 bases in the middle.

This chain links TRBV18 with TRBJ2-3, with TRBD2 matching 9 bases. Germline loops: CDR1 KGHSH, CDR2 LQKENI. V dropped 4 bases and J dropped 2; count of bases not matched to a gene: 4. The length of the CDR3 is 15 residues. CDR3 in DNA: TGTGCCAGCTCACTTAAGCGGGGGGCCACAGATACGCAGTATTTT. The encoded protein is CASSLKRGATDTQYF.

J is TRBJ2-2 and V is TRBV5-1; D gene unclear. V gave up 3 bases and J gave up 6 bases, with 9 bases separating them. Per germline, CDR1 SGHRS and CDR2 YFSETQ. This CDR3 contains 13 residues. The CDR3 here is CASSSLLAGELFF. CDR3 nucleotides: TGCGCCAGCAGCTCGCTTTTAGCCGGGGAGCTGTTTTTT.

In its sample, this clone was seen a few times. This chain uses TRBV7-9 with TRBJ2-3; tentative D call: TRBD2 (6 bases). CDR1 is SEHNR and CDR2 is FQNEAQ in the germline V gene (reference sequence). CDR3 size: 19 residues. Trimming removed 5 bases from V and 0 bases from J, with 24 bases in between. CDR3 sequence: CASSASRWAGKPSTDTQYF. In DNA form, the CDR3 reads TGTGCCAGCAGCGCCTCAAGATGGGCGGGGAAACCTAGCACAGATACGCAGTATTTT.

The chain recombines TRBV4-3 with TRBJ1-2; no clear D gene. The CDR3 runs to 14 residues. With 0 bases removed from V and 5 bases from J, the gap between germline ends came to 10 bases. Germline assignment: CDR1 LGHNA and CDR2 YSLEER. For the CDR3, the DNA is TGCGCCAGCAGCCAAGAGAAACGGACTTATGGCTACACCTTC. Protein product: CASSQEKRTYGYTF.

The chain is built from TRBV7-9 and TRBJ2-7; weak D call: TRBD1 (5 bases). The V end was cut by 5 bases, the J end by 5 bases, with 16 bases between. CDR3 length: 14 amino acids. Looked up from germline, CDR1 is SEHNR and CDR2 is FQNEAQ (reference sequence). CDR3 in DNA: TGTGCCAGCAGCGGAGCAGGGCAGATGGACGAGCAGTACGTC. It translates to CASSGAGQMDEQYV.

The chain recombines TRBV5-4 with TRBJ2-2; no definite D call. The CDR3 length is 13 residues. Germline assignment: CDR1 SGHNT and CDR2 YYREEE (reference sequence). V was shortened by 4 bases and J by 6 bases, with 10 bases between the two germline ends. In nucleotides, the CDR3 is TGTGCCAGCAGCCCCCTCGGAGCCGGGGAGCTGTTTTTT. It translates to CASSPLGAGELFF. The whole variable domain, filled in from reference TRBV5-4 and TRBJ2-2, reads ETGVTQSPTHLIKTRGQQVTLRCSSQSGHNTVSWYQQALGQGPQFIFQYYREEENGRGNFPPRFSGLQFPNYSSELNVNALELDDSALYLCASSPLGAGELFFGEGSRLTVL.

The chain recombines TRBV7-9 with TRBJ2-3, with D perhaps matching TRBD2 (5 bases). CDR1 and CDR2 (germline): SEHNR, FQNEAQ (reference sequence). The V gene lost 5 bases and the J gene lost 6 bases, with 12 bases spanning the gap. There are 13 residues in the CDR3. CDR3 in amino acids: CASSPRAVDTQYF. The CDR3 DNA reads TGTGCCAGCAGCCCGCGGGCTGTTGATACGCAGTATTTT.

The rearrangement joins TRBV6-2 or TRBV6-3 to TRBJ2-1; TRBD2 aligns across 11 bases. The length of the CDR3 is 18 residues. Trimming took 2 bases from V and 0 from J; bases not matched to a gene: 6. Per the germline V gene, CDR1 is MNHEY and CDR2 is SVGEGT. The DNA for the CDR3 is TGTGCCAGCAGTTACACTAGCGGGAGAGCCAGCTCCTACAATGAGCAGTTCTTC. This encodes CASSYTSGRASSYNEQFF.

CDR3 sequence: CASSVEGADNSPLHF. The CDR3 DNA follows: TGTGCCAGCAGCGTAGAAGGGGCGGATAATTCACCCCTCCACTTT. The chain recombines TRBV9 with TRBJ1-6; a weak D match, TRBD1 (5 bases). Germline CDR1 and CDR2: SGDLS and YYNGEE. Between the trimmed V and J ends, which lost 0 bases and 5 bases, there was a span of 9 bases. CDR3 length equals 15 residues. The whole variable domain, remainder taken from reference TRBV9 and TRBJ1-6, is DSGVTQTPKHLITATGQRVTLRCSPRSGDLSVYWYQQSLDQGLQFLIQYYNGEERAKGNILERFSAQQFPDLHSELNLSSLELGDSALYFCASSVEGADNSPLHFGNGTRLTVT.

This sequence joins TRBV3-1 (or the pseudogene TRBV3-2) and TRBJ1-3, with TRBD1 matching 9 bases. This CDR3 is 24 amino acids long. In germline, CDR1 is LGHDT, CDR2 YNNKEL (reference sequence). V shed 0 bases and J 0 bases; nucleotides not matched to a gene: 24. CDR3 protein: CASSQEMGWGQGGLSVNSGNTIYF. In DNA form, the CDR3 reads TGTGCCAGCAGCCAAGAAATGGGGTGGGGACAGGGTGGTTTATCGGTCAACTCTGGAAACACCATATATTTT.

This chain joins TRBV2 and TRBJ1-1; D perhaps matches TRBD1 (6 bases). The germline gives CDR1 SNHLY, CDR2 FYNNEI. The V end lost 8 bases, the J end lost 7 bases, and 17 bases lay between the germline ends. The CDR3 length is 13 residues. CDR3 nucleotides: TGTGCCAGCTCGTTTTACGGACAGCGTGAAGCTTTCTTT. Its protein is CASSFYGQREAFF.

This rearrangement joins TRBV7-2 to TRBJ1-2; TRBD1 matches at 7 bases. Unmatched junction bases numbered 6, after V lost 3 bases and J lost 8 bases. The CDR3 loop spans 13 amino acids. Germline-derived CDR1 and CDR2 are SGHTA and FQGNSA. CDR3 bases: TGTGCCAGCAGCTTTAGACAGGGTGGCGGCTACACCTTC. As protein: CASSFRQGGGYTF.

This sequence joins TRBV5-1 and TRBJ1-3; D gene unclear. V lost 4 bases and J 0 bases, leaving 14 bases between the germline ends. This CDR3 has 16 amino acids. In germline, CDR1 is SGHRS, CDR2 YFSETQ. The CDR3 loop reads CASSPGYQASGNTIYF. The DNA of the CDR3 is TGCGCCAGCAGCCCGGGATACCAAGCCTCTGGAAACACCATATATTTT.

The gene calls are TRBV15 and TRBJ1-4; D uncertain. V dropped 0 bases and J dropped 3 bases, with 20 bases sitting between them. The length of the CDR3 is 19 residues. Germline loops: CDR1 LNHNV, CDR2 YYDKDF (reference sequence). CDR3 DNA sequence: TGTGCCACCAGCAGAGATCACGGCCACCTACTAGGGTCTAATGAAAAACTGTTTTTT. Protein sequence: CATSRDHGHLLGSNEKLFF.

This clone was seen only once. This chain uses TRBV2 with TRBJ1-2, with D possibly matching TRBD1 (6 bases). Germline CDR1 is SNHLY and CDR2 is FYNNEI. V lost 8 bases to trimming and J lost 3 bases, with 16 bases between them. The CDR3 runs to 14 residues. CDR3: CASAYRGADYGYTF. CDR3 in DNA: TGTGCCAGCGCGTACCGGGGGGCCGACTATGGCTACACCTTC.

The CDR3 bases are TGTGCCAGCAGCCAGGGACTCCGCACAGATACGCAGTATTTT. It encodes CASSQGLRTDTQYF. The chain combines TRBV5-4 with TRBJ2-3; possibly TRBD2 for D (6 bases). V was clipped by 4 bases and J by 1 base, with 10 bases between them. The CDR3 sequence is 14 residues long. The germline V gene encodes CDR1 SGHNT and CDR2 YYREEE (reference sequence).

The chain joins TRBV10-3 to TRBJ1-2; TRBD1 is a possible D gene (6 bases). Germline lookup yields CDR1 ENHRY and CDR2 SYGVKD. V was trimmed by 0 bases and J by 6 bases, leaving 11 bases between them. There are 14 residues in the CDR3. CDR3 residues: CAISESGGADGYTF. CDR3 DNA: TGTGCCATCAGTGAGTCTGGGGGGGCTGATGGCTACACCTTC.

In this sample, this clone turned up once. The chain uses TRBV10-1 and TRBJ2-7, with D possibly being TRBD1 (6 bases). Trimming took 6 bases from V and 1 from J, leaving 16 bases between them. The CDR3 totals 15 residues. Germline CDR1 WNHNN, CDR2 SYGVQD (reference sequence). The CDR3 DNA reads TGCGCCAGCAGCGACCCCCGGGACACATCCTACGAGCAGTACTTC. Residues: CASSDPRDTSYEQYF.

The chain employs TRBV15 and TRBJ2-3, with 7 bases that match TRBD1. Germline CDR1 is LNHNV and CDR2 is YYDKDF (reference sequence). V was clipped by 5 bases and J by 2 bases; unmatched bases: 4. The CDR3 loop spans 14 amino acids. The CDR3 DNA sequence: TGTGCCACCAGCTCCCAGGGGGTCACAGATACGCAGTATTTT. Translated: CATSSQGVTDTQYF.

The V and J genes are TRBV29-1 and TRBJ1-2; D not resolved. CDR3 length: 11 residues. Germline loops: CDR1 SQVTM, CDR2 ANQGSEA. V gave up 3 bases and J gave up 5 bases, with 7 bases separating them. CDR3 nucleotides: TGCAGCGTTGACCCAAATTATGGCTACACCTTC. Its translation: CSVDPNYGYTF. Combining the CDR3 with reference TRBV29-1 and TRBJ1-2 gives the whole variable domain SAVISQKPSRDICQRGTSLTIQCQVDSQVTMMFWYRQQPGQSLTLIATANQGSEATYESGFVIDKFPISRPNLTFSTLTVSNMSPEDSSIYLCSVDPNYGYTFGSGTRLTVV.

The genes are TRBV19 and TRBJ1-4; maybe TRBD1 (5 bases). Trimming removed 4 bases at V and 5 bases at J, with 11 bases between. The CDR3 is made up of 14 amino acids. CDR1 is LNHDA, CDR2 SQIVND, per germline (reference sequence). The CDR3 protein is CASSNRQRNEKLFF. As DNA, the CDR3 is TGTGCCAGTAGTAACCGACAGAGGAATGAAAAACTGTTTTTT.

The rearrangement links TRBV27 to TRBJ1-2; TRBD1 aligns across 8 bases. This CDR3 is 13 amino acids long. The V segment lost 4 bases and the J segment 8 bases; nucleotides outside the gene matches: 6. CDR1 is MNHEY, CDR2 SMNVEV, per germline (reference sequence). The CDR3 sequence: CASSSSDRGGYTF. The CDR3 region has the DNA TGTGCCAGCAGTTCAAGTGACAGGGGCGGCTACACCTTC.

V usage is TRBV5-4 and J usage is TRBJ1-1; 8 nucleotides agree with TRBD1. Per the germline V gene, CDR1 is SGHNT and CDR2 is YYREEE (reference sequence). Trimming cost V 4 bases and J 0 bases; bases outside gene matches: 8. The CDR3 covers 16 residues. The CDR3 bases are TGTGCCAGCAGCCCGCGGGACAGGATTATGAACACTGAAGCTTTCTTT. Amino acid sequence: CASSPRDRIMNTEAFF.

The V call is TRBV18, the J call TRBJ1-6, with 7 bases fitting TRBD1. V shed 3 bases and J 10 bases; nucleotides not matched to a gene: 12. Germline CDR1 and CDR2: KGHSH and LQKENI. This CDR3 is built from 16 residues. The CDR3: CASSPLTGSGSSPLHF. CDR3 in DNA: TGTGCCAGCTCACCGTTGACAGGGTCAGGTAGCTCACCCCTCCACTTT.

V gene TRBV28 combines with J gene TRBJ1-5; D remains ambiguous. The CDR3 runs to 12 residues. Germline V lookup: CDR1 MDHEN, CDR2 SYDVKM. Trimming left V 3 bases short and J 4 bases short, with 4 bases between. Here the CDR3 reads CASSFGNQPQHF. CDR3 DNA sequence: TGTGCCAGCAGTTTCGGTAATCAGCCCCAGCATTTT.